The 3 T cell receptor beta chains below were found in one sample sequenced in a study of regulatory T cells in long-lasting Graves disease. Specified time point: newly diagnosed GD, antithyroid drugs for less than 3 months. Extracted RNA from PBMCs served as the source of the TCR library. Arm-PCR with iRepertoire HTBI primers amplified the CDR3 regions for these TCR beta libraries. A single record per CDR3 protein comes from TCRdb applying MiXCR to the multiplex PCR reads. The sample consists of 400,000 to 500,000 distinct CDR3 sequences, approximately 15% of them appearing once. The same specimen was also included in a second study, on T cells in Graves' hyperthyroidism and ophthalmopathy.

This specimen was peripheral blood mononuclear cells (PBMCs), taken at new diagnosis, from a patient treated with antithyroid drugs. The origin of the receptors is a woman aged 40 to 50 with Graves disease.

The rearrangement uses TRBV30 and TRBJ1-4, with D tentatively TRBD1 (5 bases). The V end was cut by 3 bases, the J end by 3 bases, with 14 bases between. CDR3 size: 15 residues. CDR1 and CDR2 (germline): GTSNPN, SVGIG (reference sequence). As DNA, the CDR3 is TGTGCCTGGAGCGAAAGACAGAACCCTAATGAAAAACTGTTTTTT. It specifies CAWSERQNPNEKLFF.

This clonotype was found many times. This rearrangement joins TRBV20-1 to TRBJ1-4; 10 bases are shared with TRBD1. The germline gives CDR1 DFQATT, CDR2 SNEGSKA (reference sequence). The trim removed 6 bases at V and 5 bases at J, leaving 3 bases unmatched. The CDR3 covers 13 residues. This chain's CDR3 is CSARGQGNEKLFF. CDR3 DNA sequence: TGCAGTGCAAGGGGACAGGGGAATGAAAAACTGTTTTTT.

This clonotype was seen more than once but under ten times. The chain links TRBV7-9 to TRBJ1-1; D is uncertain. Trimming stripped 5 bases from V and 1 base from J, with 20 bases between. CDR1 is SEHNR and CDR2 is FQNEAQ in the germline V gene (reference sequence). This CDR3 is 17 amino acids long. CDR3 DNA sequence: TGTGCCAGCAGCCTAGTTGGGGAGATTTGGAGGAACACTGAAGCTTTCTTT. Encoded protein: CASSLVGEIWRNTEAFF.